The present TCR beta chain was sequenced within a study of identical twins. Overall study results and limits: Conclusions were based on cross-sectional statistical analysis, without following the same donors.

This CDR3 is built from 17 residues. The V segment lost 4 bases and the J segment 1 base; nucleotides outside the gene matches: 7. Germline values: CDR1 LNHNV, CDR2 YYDKDF (reference sequence). TCRdb reprocessed the 5' RACE reads via MiXCR and lists one record per CDR3 protein. The sample lists some 500,000 distinct CDR3 sequences, about 20% seen once, with around 0.9% in the top ten. In regard to this clonotype: The antigen remains undetermined.

This sample also appeared in a second study, on T cells expressing NK-cell markers.

This clonotype was sampled from a woman in her late teens or twenties in good health. This chain connects TRBV15 to TRBJ2-2, with TRBD2 identical over 9 bases. Sequencing used CD4+ T cells sorted from blood. The DNA for the CDR3 is TGTGCCACCAGCAAAATTGTACTAGCGGGGAACACCGGGGAGCTGTTTTTT. Translated: CATSKIVLAGNTGELFF.